A single sample is the source of the 30 T cell receptor beta chains below, sequenced in a study of shared clonotypes between healthy human individuals. Sequenced by immunoSEQ multiplex PCR; TCRdb stores in-frame clones only, minus some. Among about 470,000 clones listed, roughly 80% were seen once. The sequenced sample consisted of PBMCs. The receptor set was obtained from a woman in her thirties or forties in good health. Some clones in this sample may be carry-over from other donors' samples.

CDR3 protein: CASSFGLAGADTQYF. The CDR3 DNA is TGTGCCAGCAGCTTTGGACTAGCGGGGGCAGATACGCAGTATTTT. The chain uses TRBV11-2 and TRBJ2-3; TRBD2 matches at 13 bases. Germline V CDR1 and CDR2: SGHAT, FQNNGV. CDR3 length: 15 amino acids. V shed 3 bases and J 4 bases; nucleotides not matched to a gene: 1.

The chain is built from TRBV6-5 and TRBJ2-5; 10 positions agree with TRBD1. This CDR3 has 13 amino acids. V lost 7 bases, J lost 5 bases, and 4 bases stayed unmatched. CDR1 and CDR2 (germline): MNHEY, SVGAGI. CDR3 nucleotides: TGTGCCAGCAAAGGACAGGGGGTGGAGACCCAGTACTTC. It yields the protein CASKGQGVETQYF.

This clone has just one count. The chain has TRBV7-9 and TRBJ2-7; 7 positions agree with TRBD1. After removal of 1 base from V and 5 bases from J, the junction contained 5 bases not matched to a gene. The CDR3 has 14 amino acids. Germline lookup yields CDR1 SEHNR and CDR2 FQNEAQ (reference sequence). This CDR3 is CASSLDTGADEQYF. The CDR3 DNA reads as TGTGCCAGCAGCTTAGATACAGGGGCGGACGAGCAGTACTTC.

V usage is TRBV2 and J usage is TRBJ2-7, with 11 bases matching TRBD2. The V and J ends lost 6 bases and 2 bases, in that order; junction bases with no gene match: 6. The germline gives CDR1 SNHLY, CDR2 FYNNEI. The CDR3 extends over 15 amino acids. CDR3 DNA sequence: TGTGCCAGCAGACTGACTAGCGGGAATACCTACGAGCAGTACTTC. Encoded protein: CASRLTSGNTYEQYF.

The chain joins TRBV13 to TRBJ2-3; no reliable D call. The germline gives CDR1 PRHDT, CDR2 FYEKMQ (reference sequence). The length of the CDR3 is 13 residues. V lost 3 bases and J 0 bases, leaving 4 bases between the germline ends. The CDR3, as DNA: TGTGCCAGCAGCTTTGGTAGCACAGATACGCAGTATTTT. Translating gives CASSFGSTDTQYF. The full variable domain, its missing parts supplied by reference TRBV13 and TRBJ2-3, is AAGVIQSPRHLIKEKRETATLKCYPIPRHDTVYWYQQGPGQDPQFLISFYEKMQSDKGSIPDRFSAQQFSDYHSELNMSSLELGDSALYFCASSFGSTDTQYFGPGTRLTVL.

The chain recombines TRBV9 with TRBJ1-3, with a possible D match to TRBD1 (6 bases). The germline V gene has CDR1 SGDLS and CDR2 YYNGEE. The CDR3 loop spans 16 amino acids. With 4 bases removed from V and 1 base from J, the gap between germline ends came to 15 bases. CDR3 loop: CASSPGQGMSGNTIYF. The CDR3 region has the DNA TGTGCCAGCAGCCCGGGACAAGGGATGTCTGGAAACACCATATATTTT. The full variable domain, completed using reference TRBV9 and TRBJ1-3, is DSGVTQTPKHLITATGQRVTLRCSPRSGDLSVYWYQQSLDQGLQFLIQYYNGEERAKGNILERFSAQQFPDLHSELNLSSLELGDSALYFCASSPGQGMSGNTIYFGEGSWLTVV.

The chain employs TRBV19 and TRBJ1-5, with D possibly TRBD1 on 5 matching bases. The length of the CDR3 is 17 residues. Trimming shortened V by 0 bases and J by 0 bases, and 12 bases separated the two germline ends. Germline V lookup: CDR1 LNHDA, CDR2 SQIVND (reference sequence). CDR3 in DNA: TGTGCCAGTAGTATAGATGGGGCTACCTATAGCAATCAGCCCCAGCATTTT. This codes for CASSIDGATYSNQPQHF.

The V call is TRBV6-4, the J call TRBJ2-1, with a possible D match to TRBD2 (6 bases). The CDR3 is 13 residues long. Germline V gene lookup returns CDR1 MRHNA and CDR2 SNTAGT. V was trimmed by 4 bases and J by 2 bases, leaving 6 bases between them. CDR3 amino acids: CASSAGAYNEQFF. CDR3 bases: TGTGCCAGCAGTGCGGGAGCCTACAATGAGCAGTTCTTC.

The table lists this clone with a count of one. This chain connects TRBV5-1 to TRBJ2-1; 10 nucleotides align to TRBD2. The germline V gene has CDR1 SGHRS and CDR2 YFSETQ. The trim removed 1 base at V and 9 bases at J, leaving 7 bases unmatched. The CDR3 is 15 residues long. The chain's CDR3 is CASSLLLAGAPEQFF. The CDR3 bases are TGCGCCAGCAGCTTGCTGCTAGCGGGGGCTCCTGAGCAGTTCTTC.

This rearrangement joins TRBV18 to TRBJ2-7; the D gene is possibly TRBD1 (5 bases). The ends were cut back, 0 bases at V and 2 bases at J, with 11 bases in the middle. This CDR3 is built from 15 residues. Germline lookup yields CDR1 KGHSH and CDR2 LQKENI. The CDR3 DNA is TGTGCCAGCTCACCACCGGGCAGGGCCACCTACGAGCAGTACTTC. As protein: CASSPPGRATYEQYF.

As for this clone: The sample contains more than one DNA sequence encoding this CDR3. The gene calls are TRBV5-1 and TRBJ2-7; D remains unclear. This CDR3 is built from 15 residues. V lost 5 bases, J lost 6 bases, and 21 bases lay in between. Looked up from germline, CDR1 is SGHRS and CDR2 is YFSETQ. The CDR3 DNA is TGCGCCAGCAGGGGTACTGTGCAGGCCCTAGGCGAGCAGTACTTC. Encoded protein: CASRGTVQALGEQYF.

Ten or more counts support this clone. The rearrangement links TRBV4-2 to TRBJ2-7, with TRBD1 matching over 7 bases. Per the germline V gene, CDR1 is LGHNA and CDR2 is YNFKEQ. V was pared by 4 bases and J by 3 bases, with 6 bases of the junction left unmatched. The CDR3 contains 14 residues. The CDR3 loop reads CASSLRQGGYEQYF. The DNA for the CDR3 is TGTGCCAGCAGCCTCCGACAGGGCGGCTACGAGCAGTACTTC.

V gene TRBV11-2 combines with J gene TRBJ2-3; the D gene is possibly TRBD2 (5 bases). Germline CDR1 and CDR2: SGHAT and FQNNGV. This CDR3 is built from 15 residues. V was pared by 1 base and J by 7 bases, with 15 bases between. The chain's CDR3 is CASSLVPAAFNTQYF. CDR3 DNA: TGTGCCAGCAGCTTAGTCCCAGCGGCTTTTAATACGCAGTATTTT.

The rearrangement links TRBV15 to TRBJ2-7; D unclear. The germline V and J ends were trimmed by 8 bases and 1 base, with 15 bases remaining between them. This CDR3 has 14 residues. Germline CDR1 reads LNHNV; CDR2 reads YYDKDF (reference sequence). The CDR3 DNA reads as TGTGCCACCGGTCTTCAGTTTAAATCCTACGAGCAGTACTTC. As protein: CATGLQFKSYEQYF.

The rearrangement uses TRBV4-1 and TRBJ1-1, with D uncertain. CDR1 MGHRA and CDR2 YSYEKL come from the germline V gene. The germline V and J ends were trimmed by 6 bases and 1 base, with 12 bases remaining between them. The CDR3 length is 14 residues. The CDR3 nucleotides are TGCGCCAGCAGGAGGCTAGGAGGGAACACTGAAGCTTTCTTT. Residues: CASRRLGGNTEAFF.

This chain joins TRBV7-2 and TRBJ2-5; 7 positions agree with TRBD1. V was pared by 5 bases and J by 2 bases, with 8 bases of the junction left unmatched. The germline V gene has CDR1 SGHTA and CDR2 FQGNSA. The CDR3 runs to 15 residues. CDR3 DNA sequence: TGTGCCAGCAGCCGTCTAGGGGACAGACAAGAGACCCAGTACTTC. It translates to CASSRLGDRQETQYF.

The J gene is TRBJ2-7, the V gene TRBV30, with D possibly called TRBD1 or TRBD2 (5 bases each). Deletions cut 3 bases from V and 3 bases from J, with 15 bases between. Germline CDR1 GTSNPN, CDR2 SVGIG (reference sequence). This CDR3 region has 14 residues. CDR3 amino acids: CAWSVGTAYYEQYF. Written as DNA, the CDR3 is TGTGCCTGGAGCGTGGGGACGGCCTACTACGAGCAGTACTTC.

This clone has only a few counts. V is TRBV29-1 and J is TRBJ2-7; no firm D call. Germline V lookup: CDR1 SQVTM, CDR2 ANQGSEA. This CDR3 region has 15 residues. V was pared by 6 bases and J by 0 bases, with 18 bases between. CDR3 sequence (DNA): TGCAGCGTCTTGCCTCTGACAAGAAACTCCTACGAGCAGTACTTC. It specifies CSVLPLTRNSYEQYF.

The table lists this clone with a count of one. J is TRBJ2-1 and V is TRBV6-6; D not resolved. The V gene lost 4 bases and the J gene lost 7 bases, with 8 bases spanning the gap. From germline, CDR1 is MNHNY and CDR2 SVGAGI (reference sequence). This CDR3 is built from 12 residues. CDR3 loop: CASSLTPNEQFF. In DNA, the CDR3 is TGTGCCAGCAGTTTGACACCTAATGAGCAGTTCTTC.

This chain links TRBV6-5 with TRBJ1-1; 8 bases align to TRBD1. Germline values: CDR1 MNHEY, CDR2 SVGAGI. CDR3 length: 14 amino acids. V lost 6 bases and J lost 3; bases outside the gene matches: 6. Here the CDR3 DNA reads TGTGCCAGCAGCCCCATGACAGGGGACACTGAAGCTTTCTTT. It codes for CASSPMTGDTEAFF.

This rearrangement joins TRBV28 to TRBJ2-1; D is possibly TRBD2 (5 bases). Trimming took 7 bases from V and 4 from J, leaving 17 bases between them. This CDR3 is 15 amino acids long. Germline lookup yields CDR1 MDHEN and CDR2 SYDVKM. CDR3 bases: TGTGCCAGCACCCCCGGAGGAGCGGAGTACAATGAGCAGTTCTTC. It specifies CASTPGGAEYNEQFF.

This clone was picked up one time. J is TRBJ2-3 and V is TRBV11-2, with 10 bases lining up with TRBD2. This CDR3 region has 16 residues. V lost 6 bases, J lost 4 bases, and 10 bases stayed unmatched. The germline V gene encodes CDR1 SGHAT and CDR2 FQNNGV. The CDR3: CASSLSLAGVSDTQYF. The CDR3 coding sequence is TGTGCCAGCAGTTTATCGCTAGCGGGAGTCTCAGATACGCAGTATTTT.

The rearrangement links TRBV25-1 to TRBJ1-1, with 9 positions matching TRBD1. The germline V gene has CDR1 MGHDK and CDR2 SYGVNS. Trimming took 6 bases from V and 3 from J; bases not matched to a gene: 5. The length of the CDR3 is 14 residues. The CDR3 DNA reads TGTGCCAGCAGCGTGACAGGGGGTTACACTGAAGCTTTCTTT. Its translation is CASSVTGGYTEAFF.

The chain employs TRBV27 and TRBJ2-1; 10 positions agree with TRBD2. The CDR3 has 14 amino acids. V was clipped by 2 bases and J by 7 bases; unmatched bases: 2. The germline V gene encodes CDR1 MNHEY and CDR2 SMNVEV (reference sequence). DNA of the CDR3: TGTGCCAGCAGTTTAGGACTAGCGGTTAATGAGCAGTTCTTC. Translated: CASSLGLAVNEQFF.

V and J are TRBV9 and TRBJ2-1; 8 bases line up with TRBD2. J lost 8 bases, V lost 3 bases, and 10 bases had no gene match. This CDR3 region has 15 residues. The germline V gene encodes CDR1 SGDLS and CDR2 YYNGEE. CDR3 DNA sequence: TGTGCCAGCAGCGCCCCGAGCGGGAGTGGTGATGAGCAGTTCTTC. It yields the protein CASSAPSGSGDEQFF.

Only a few counts were recorded for this clone. The chain has TRBV2 and TRBJ2-7; no clear D. The V end was cut by 7 bases, the J end by 5 bases, with 12 bases between. CDR1 and CDR2 (germline): SNHLY, FYNNEI. The CDR3 has 12 residues. The chain's CDR3 is CASTRLENEQYF. CDR3 DNA sequence: TGTGCCAGCACGAGACTTGAAAACGAGCAGTACTTC.

This clone was observed a handful of times. Other DNA sequences in the same sample also yield this CDR3. The chain uses TRBV7-8 and TRBJ2-7; maybe TRBD1 (5 bases). There are 11 residues in the CDR3. V gave up 5 bases and J gave up 7 bases, with 9 bases separating them. From germline, CDR1 is SGHVS and CDR2 FQNEAQ. The CDR3 DNA is TGTGCCAGCAGCCGAAGGGGTGAGCAGTACTTC. Its protein product is CASSRRGEQYF.

The chain links TRBV10-2 to TRBJ2-1; 8 positions match TRBD2. This CDR3 is built from 15 residues. Germline V gene sequence: CDR1 WSHSY, CDR2 SAAADI. Unmatched junction bases numbered 3, after V lost 4 bases and J lost 1 base. For the CDR3, the DNA is TGCGCCAGCAGTGTAAAGCGGGGGTCCTACAATGAGCAGTTCTTC. Protein: CASSVKRGSYNEQFF.

The J gene is TRBJ1-2, the V gene TRBV6-1; no firm D call. The V gene's germline CDR1 is MNHNS and CDR2 SASEGT. The CDR3 totals 14 residues. V lost 6 bases, J lost 3 bases, and 14 bases lay in between. Here the CDR3 DNA reads TGTGCCAGCAGGGTAGCGGGCCAGGACTATGGCTACACCTTC. Its translation: CASRVAGQDYGYTF.

The chain employs TRBV6-1 and TRBJ2-1; 10 bases are shared with TRBD1. There are 15 residues in the CDR3. The V and J ends lost 1 base and 12 bases, in that order; junction bases with no gene match: 9. Germline loops: CDR1 MNHNS, CDR2 SASEGT. The CDR3 is CASSEVTGGGLVQFF. For the CDR3, the DNA is TGTGCCAGCAGTGAAGTGACAGGGGGCGGATTAGTGCAGTTCTTC.